The 30 T cell receptor beta chains below were found in one sample sequenced in a study of neurological immune-mediated disorders. TCRdb independently ran MiXCR on the 5' RACE reads; one entry per CDR3 protein. The table includes more than 50,000 distinct CDR3 sequences, about an eighth detected once. The specimen was PBMCs. Receptors were obtained from a man aged 60 to 69 in good health.

This clonotype was observed many times. The chain links TRBV24-1 to TRBJ2-5; the match to TRBD1 covers 7 bases. J gave up 3 bases and V 10 bases, and 10 bases lay outside the gene matches. Germline CDR1 and CDR2: KGHDR and SFDVKD. CDR3 size: 14 residues. CDR3 sequence: CATQEDRFEETQYF. The CDR3, as DNA: TGTGCCACTCAAGAGGACAGGTTTGAAGAGACCCAGTACTTC.

This clonotype was seen many times. V usage is TRBV20-1 and J usage is TRBJ2-1; 8 positions agree with TRBD2. Trimming at V came to 0 bases and at J to 5 bases, leaving 6 bases not matched to a gene. CDR1 and CDR2 (germline): DFQATT, SNEGSKA (reference sequence). The CDR3 is 15 amino acids. The CDR3 loop is CSARDTGGQNNEQFF. DNA for the CDR3: TGCAGTGCTAGAGATACGGGGGGGCAGAACAATGAGCAGTTCTTC.

In this sample, this clonotype turned up many times. The V and J genes are TRBV7-8 and TRBJ2-7, with TRBD2 identical over 10 bases. V lost 5 bases, J lost 4 bases, and 8 bases stayed unmatched. This CDR3 has 15 residues. Germline V lookup: CDR1 SGHVS, CDR2 FQNEAQ. CDR3 bases: TGTGCCAGCAGCCCCCGGACTAGCGGAACTTACGAGCAGTACTTC. Protein sequence: CASSPRTSGTYEQYF.

This clonotype has ten or more counts. The chain recombines TRBV5-6 with TRBJ2-1; TRBD2 is a possible D gene (6 bases). Deletions cut 0 bases from V and 0 bases from J, with 10 bases between. Germline V gene lookup returns CDR1 SGHDT and CDR2 YYEEEE. The CDR3 is 16 amino acids. The CDR3 DNA is TGTGCCAGCAGCTTGGCGACCGGGAGCTCCTACAATGAGCAGTTCTTC. The encoded protein is CASSLATGSSYNEQFF.

This clonotype was detected ten times or more. The chain carries TRBV5-1 and TRBJ2-5, with 10 nucleotides matching TRBD2. Germline V gene data show CDR1 as SGHRS and CDR2 as YFSETQ. The CDR3 consists of 16 residues. V was pared by 2 bases and J by 4 bases, with 8 bases of the junction left unmatched. The CDR3 loop is CASSLGAASGGETQYF. The CDR3 coding sequence is TGCGCCAGCAGCTTAGGTGCGGCTAGCGGGGGAGAGACCCAGTACTTC.

This clonotype occurred many times. This rearrangement joins TRBV7-9 to TRBJ1-3, with 7 bases aligning to TRBD1. CDR3 length: 15 amino acids. Per germline, CDR1 SEHNR and CDR2 FQNEAQ (reference sequence). Unmatched junction bases numbered 5, after V lost 3 bases and J lost 3 bases. The CDR3 DNA follows: TGTGCCAGCAGCTTCGGGACAGAGGGTGGAAACACCATATATTTT. It translates to CASSFGTEGGNTIYF.

This clonotype has at least ten counts. The chain combines TRBV20-1 with TRBJ1-4, with TRBD1 identical over 8 bases. After removal of 6 bases from V and 4 bases from J, the junction contained 7 bases not matched to a gene. CDR1 and CDR2 from the germline V gene are DFQATT and SNEGSKA (reference sequence). The CDR3 runs to 14 residues. The CDR3 DNA reads as TGCAGTGCACCGTGGACAGGGAATAATGAAAAACTGTTTTTT. Encoded protein: CSAPWTGNNEKLFF.

This clonotype was observed many times. This chain links TRBV20-1 with TRBJ2-7; the D gene could be TRBD1 or TRBD2 (5 bases each). This CDR3 has 13 residues. With 2 bases removed from V and 5 bases from J, the gap between germline ends came to 13 bases. The germline V gene encodes CDR1 DFQATT and CDR2 SNEGSKA (reference sequence). The CDR3 DNA sequence: TGCAGTGCTAGATACGGGGCTAAGGACGAGCAGTACTTC. It codes for CSARYGAKDEQYF.

Comment on this clonotype: A read error may explain this, as a much larger clone is one base away. The V and J genes are TRBV18 and TRBJ2-7, with D possibly TRBD1 on 6 matching bases. V dropped 2 bases and J dropped 3 bases, with 8 bases sitting between them. The CDR3 extends over 13 amino acids. Per the germline V gene, CDR1 is KGHSH and CDR2 is LQKENI. Here the CDR3 reads CASSPRGIYEQYF. The CDR3 DNA reads as TGTGCCAGCTCACCAAGGGGGATCTACGAGCAGTACTTC. The entire variable domain, with the rest obtained from reference TRBV18 and TRBJ2-7, is as follows: NAGVMQNPRHLVRRRGQEARLRCSPMKGHSHVYWYRQLPEEGLKFMVYLQKENIIDESGMPKERFSAEFPKEGPSILRIQQVVRGDSAAYFCASSPRGIYEQYFGPGTRLTVT.

This clonotype appeared many times. The V and J genes are TRBV28 and TRBJ1-5; D possibly corresponds to TRBD1 (6 bases). Trimming cost V 1 base and J 5 bases, with 21 bases left between them. Germline lookup yields CDR1 MDHEN and CDR2 SYDVKM. This CDR3 contains 18 residues. The CDR3, as DNA: TGTGCCAGCAGTTTATATGGGGGCACGGGGGGCTGGGATCAGCCCCAGCATTTT. Translating gives CASSLYGGTGGWDQPQHF. Full variable domain (missing parts from reference TRBV28 and TRBJ1-5): DVKVTQSSRYLVKRTGEKVFLECVQDMDHENMFWYRQDPGLGLRLIYFSYDVKMKEKGDIPEGYSVSREKKERFSLILESASTNQTSMYLCASSLYGGTGGWDQPQHFGDGTRLSIL.

This clonotype appeared many times. The chain combines TRBV7-3 with TRBJ1-5; TRBD1 matches 7 bases. Germline V gene sequence: CDR1 SGHTA, CDR2 FQGTGA. V was pared by 5 bases and J by 7 bases, with 5 bases of the junction left unmatched. The CDR3 spans 13 residues. The CDR3 sequence is CASSVDRDQPQHF. The CDR3, as DNA: TGTGCCAGCAGCGTCGACAGGGACCAGCCCCAGCATTTT.

There are many counts of this clonotype. The chain combines TRBV5-1 with TRBJ2-7; 9 bases align to TRBD1. The CDR3 runs to 12 residues. CDR1 and CDR2 from the germline V gene are SGHRS and YFSETQ. Trimming cost V 4 bases and J 4 bases; bases outside gene matches: 0. The CDR3 sequence is CASSGQGYEQYF. The CDR3 DNA is TGCGCCAGCAGCGGACAGGGGTACGAGCAGTACTTC.

This clonotype was counted many times. V usage is TRBV27 and J usage is TRBJ2-4; 10 bases are a match to TRBD2. The length of the CDR3 is 16 residues. Germline values: CDR1 MNHEY, CDR2 SMNVEV (reference sequence). The V gene end was trimmed by 4 bases and the J gene end by 0 bases; junction bases not matched to a gene: 3. The CDR3 region has the DNA TGTGCCAGCAGTTCCGGACTAGCGGTAGCCAAAAACATTCAGTACTTC. Translated: CASSSGLAVAKNIQYF.

This clonotype was found many times. The chain carries TRBV27 and TRBJ1-4; D remains unclear. The germline gives CDR1 MNHEY, CDR2 SMNVEV (reference sequence). The CDR3 spans 17 residues. V was clipped by 5 bases and J by 0 bases, with 16 bases between them. The DNA of the CDR3 is TGTGCCAGCAGTCTTAGCCCCGCGAGTACAACTAATGAAAAACTGTTTTTT. It is translated as CASSLSPASTTNEKLFF.

This clonotype is judged medium-sized (0.01 to 0.1%). The chain is built from TRBV2 and TRBJ2-3; D possibly uses TRBD1 or TRBD2 (5 bases each). Trimming stripped 3 bases from V and 6 bases from J, with 10 bases between. Germline V lookup: CDR1 SNHLY, CDR2 FYNNEI. The CDR3 spans 13 residues. CDR3 DNA: TGTGCCAGCAGTGATAGGGGCGGGGATACGCAGTATTTT. It codes for CASSDRGGDTQYF.

This clonotype was recorded at least ten times. This chain uses TRBV10-3 with TRBJ2-1, with 7 bases lining up with TRBD2. The V gene's germline CDR1 is ENHRY and CDR2 SYGVKD. The trim removed 10 bases at V and 3 bases at J, leaving 12 bases unmatched. This CDR3 comprises 15 residues. The CDR3 DNA follows: TGTGCCACGTTAAACGACCGGGGGGACTACAATGAGCAGTTCTTC. Translation gives CATLNDRGDYNEQFF.

This clonotype occurred many times. The rearrangement joins TRBV20-1 to TRBJ2-2; tentatively, D is TRBD2 (6 bases). Germline V lookup: CDR1 DFQATT, CDR2 SNEGSKA (reference sequence). V lost 6 bases and J 0 bases, leaving 14 bases between the germline ends. This CDR3 spans 15 amino acids. For the CDR3, the DNA is TGCAGTGCATCTGACTGGGGGGCGAACACCGGGGAGCTGTTTTTT. It specifies CSASDWGANTGELFF.

This clonotype was counted many times. This rearrangement joins TRBV4-2 to TRBJ1-2; D unclear. Germline assignment: CDR1 LGHNA and CDR2 YNFKEQ. V was clipped by 0 bases and J by 9 bases, with 17 bases between them. CDR3 size: 15 residues. The CDR3 DNA is TGTGCCAGCAGCCAAGAGGTTGGCCTCCCGATGAGCTACACCTTC. The encoded protein is CASSQEVGLPMSYTF.

This clonotype was detected only a few times. The V gene is TRBV27, the J gene TRBJ1-2; D is undetermined. Deletions cut 6 bases from V and 2 bases from J, with 16 bases between. Germline V gene lookup returns CDR1 MNHEY and CDR2 SMNVEV (reference sequence). This CDR3 contains 15 residues. CDR3 region: CASSGSEVSNYGYTF. The CDR3 DNA reads TGTGCCAGCAGCGGATCGGAAGTTTCGAACTATGGCTACACCTTC.

This clonotype was recorded at least ten times. The V call is TRBV7-2, the J call TRBJ2-7, with TRBD1 matching over 7 bases. The CDR3 is made up of 14 amino acids. CDR1 and CDR2 (germline): SGHTA, FQGNSA. The V and J ends lost 5 bases and 0 bases, in that order; junction bases with no gene match: 4. This CDR3 reads CASSPDRASYEQYF. In nucleotides, the CDR3 is TGTGCCAGCAGCCCCGACAGGGCCTCCTACGAGCAGTACTTC.

The sample holds many counts of this clonotype. The chain joins TRBV10-1 to TRBJ2-2; possibly TRBD2 for D (6 bases). The CDR3 has 13 residues. Germline assignment: CDR1 WNHNN and CDR2 SYGVQD (reference sequence). The V end was cut by 4 bases, the J end by 5 bases, with 8 bases between. This CDR3 is CASSGGTTGELFF. The CDR3 DNA reads TGCGCCAGCAGTGGAGGGACTACCGGGGAGCTGTTTTTT.

This clonotype was counted between two and nine times. The chain employs TRBV19 and TRBJ1-5; D is undetermined. Between the trimmed V and J ends, which lost 7 bases and 6 bases, there was a span of 13 bases. The CDR3 has 13 residues. Per germline, CDR1 LNHDA and CDR2 SQIVND (reference sequence). CDR3 in DNA: TGTGCCAGTACCGAACAATGGCTTCAGCCCCAGCATTTT. Its protein is CASTEQWLQPQHF. Complete variable domain (other parts from reference TRBV19 and TRBJ1-5): DGGITQSPKYLFRKEGQNVTLSCEQNLNHDAMYWYRQDPGQGLRLIYYSQIVNDFQKGDIAEGYSVSREKKESFPLTVTSAQKNPTAFYLCASTEQWLQPQHFGDGTRLSIL.

On this clonotype: At one boundary the junction diverges from the germline segment, which might be a read error. V usage is TRBV6-5 and J usage is TRBJ1-1; no definite D call. Looked up from germline, CDR1 is MNHEY and CDR2 is SVGAGI. This CDR3 region has 14 residues. CDR3 sequence (DNA): TGTGCCAGAAGTTACTCGAGAATGAACACTGAAGCTTTCTTT. This gives the protein CARSYSRMNTEAFF.

There are many counts of this clonotype. The chain recombines TRBV29-1 with TRBJ1-1; TRBD1 is a possible D gene (5 bases). Germline loops: CDR1 SQVTM, CDR2 ANQGSEA. Trimming shortened V by 6 bases and J by 5 bases, and 13 bases separated the two germline ends. The length of the CDR3 is 12 residues. In DNA, the CDR3 is TGCAGCGTGAGAAGGGGCGGGACTGAAGCTTTCTTT. Its protein is CSVRRGGTEAFF.

In regard to this clonotype: Since a much larger clone is just one base distant, this may be a read error. V gene TRBV5-4 combines with J gene TRBJ2-2; TRBD1 aligns across 9 bases. The CDR3 consists of 16 residues. CDR1 and CDR2 from the germline V gene are SGHNT and YYREEE (reference sequence). CDR3 in amino acids: CASSPGQGKVTWELFF. CDR3 DNA: TGTGCCAGCAGCCCTGGACAGGGGAAGGTCACCTGGGAGCTGTTTTTT.

This clonotype was observed many times. Germline is not matched at one junction end, which may reflect a read error. The gene calls are TRBV6-5 and TRBJ2-1, with D uncertain. The CDR3 runs 15 residues. Germline V gives CDR1 MNHEY, CDR2 SVGAGI. CDR3 nucleotide sequence: TGTGCCAGCAGTGACTCTGGCTACTCTGTGGTTGAGCAGTTCTTC. It specifies CASSDSGYSVVEQFF.

The sample holds many counts of this clonotype. This chain joins TRBV7-2 and TRBJ2-1; weak D call: TRBD1 (5 bases). V gave up 5 bases and J gave up 3 bases, with 11 bases separating them. The germline gives CDR1 SGHTA, CDR2 FQGNSA. The CDR3 spans 14 residues. Here the CDR3 reads CASSRGHGYNEQFF. The DNA of the CDR3 is TGTGCCAGCAGCCGAGGACACGGCTACAATGAGCAGTTCTTC.

This clonotype was recorded many times. The chain uses TRBV18 and TRBJ2-5; maybe TRBD1 (5 bases). The V end was cut by 1 base, the J end by 5 bases, with 14 bases between. CDR1 and CDR2 (germline): KGHSH, LQKENI. The CDR3 is 15 residues long. This CDR3 is CASSPLAGHRETQYF. The CDR3 region has the DNA TGTGCCAGCTCACCACTTGCCGGCCACAGGGAGACCCAGTACTTC.

Note on this clonotype: No conserved phenylalanine or tryptophan ends this CDR3, so it is likely a read error. No DNA is shown, since the ends of the CDR3 on it are uncertain; the CDR3 is the one TCRdb lists. The V call is TRBV20-1, the J call TRBJ2-2. Germline-derived CDR1 and CDR2 are DFQATT and SNEGSKA (reference sequence). Ends included, the CDR3 has 12 residues. CDR3 sequence reads: CSAKRVLGEMFS.

This clonotype occurred many times. The chain has TRBV5-1 and TRBJ2-1, with 7 positions matching TRBD1. This CDR3 has 12 residues. V dropped 2 bases and J dropped 9; count of bases not matched to a gene: 2. Germline-derived CDR1 and CDR2 are SGHRS and YFSETQ. The CDR3 sequence is CASSLQGSEQFF. The CDR3 DNA follows: TGCGCCAGCAGCTTACAGGGGAGTGAGCAGTTCTTC.